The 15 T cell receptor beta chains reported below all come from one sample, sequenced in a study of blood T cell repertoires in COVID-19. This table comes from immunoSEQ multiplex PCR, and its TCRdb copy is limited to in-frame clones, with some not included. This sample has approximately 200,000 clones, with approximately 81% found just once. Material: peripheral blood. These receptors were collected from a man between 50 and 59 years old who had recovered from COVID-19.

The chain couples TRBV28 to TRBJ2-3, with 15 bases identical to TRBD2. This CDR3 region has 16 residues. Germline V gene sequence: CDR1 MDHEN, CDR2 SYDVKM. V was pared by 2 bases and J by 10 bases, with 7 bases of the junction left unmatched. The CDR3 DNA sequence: TGTGCCAGCAGTTTAATCTCGGGACTAGCGGGAGGACCGCAGTATTTT. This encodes CASSLISGLAGGPQYF.

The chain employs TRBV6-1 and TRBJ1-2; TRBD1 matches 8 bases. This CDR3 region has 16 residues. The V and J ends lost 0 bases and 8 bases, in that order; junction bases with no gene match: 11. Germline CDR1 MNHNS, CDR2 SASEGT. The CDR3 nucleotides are TGTGCCAGCAGTGAAGCGGTAACAGGGGGATCACGGGGCTACACCTTC. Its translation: CASSEAVTGGSRGYTF.

The chain's CDR3 is CASRWDRTTGELFF. The CDR3 DNA reads TGTGCCAGCAGGTGGGACAGGACGACCGGGGAGCTGTTTTTT. The V and J genes are TRBV6-5 and TRBJ2-2; TRBD1 agrees at 8 bases. The CDR3 spans 14 residues. Germline loops: CDR1 MNHEY, CDR2 SVGAGI. The junction had 5 bases not matched to a gene; V was cut back by 6 bases and J by 5 bases.

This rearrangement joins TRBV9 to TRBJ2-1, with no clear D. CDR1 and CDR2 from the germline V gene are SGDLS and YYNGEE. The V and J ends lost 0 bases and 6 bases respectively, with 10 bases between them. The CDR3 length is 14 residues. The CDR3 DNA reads TGTGCCAGCAGCGTAGGAAGCGCCCCCAATGAGCAGTTCTTC. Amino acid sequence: CASSVGSAPNEQFF.

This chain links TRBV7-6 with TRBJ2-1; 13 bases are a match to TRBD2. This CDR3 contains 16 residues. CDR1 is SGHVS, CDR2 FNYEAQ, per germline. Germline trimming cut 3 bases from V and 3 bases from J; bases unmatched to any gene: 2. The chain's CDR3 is CASSLTSGRFYNEQFF. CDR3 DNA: TGTGCCAGCAGCTTGACTAGCGGGAGGTTCTACAATGAGCAGTTCTTC.

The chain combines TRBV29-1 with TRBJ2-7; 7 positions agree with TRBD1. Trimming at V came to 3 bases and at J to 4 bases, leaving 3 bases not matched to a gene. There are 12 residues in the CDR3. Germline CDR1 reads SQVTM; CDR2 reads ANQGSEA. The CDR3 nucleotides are TGCAGCGTTGAGACAGGGAAATACGAGCAGTACTTC. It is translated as CSVETGKYEQYF.

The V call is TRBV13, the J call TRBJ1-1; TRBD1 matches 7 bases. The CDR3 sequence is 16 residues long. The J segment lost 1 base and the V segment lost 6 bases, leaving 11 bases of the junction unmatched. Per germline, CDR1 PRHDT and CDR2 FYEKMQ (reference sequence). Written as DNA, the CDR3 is TGTGCCAGCAGTCGAAACCCAGGACAGGCGAACACTGAAGCTTTCTTT. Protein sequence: CASSRNPGQANTEAFF.

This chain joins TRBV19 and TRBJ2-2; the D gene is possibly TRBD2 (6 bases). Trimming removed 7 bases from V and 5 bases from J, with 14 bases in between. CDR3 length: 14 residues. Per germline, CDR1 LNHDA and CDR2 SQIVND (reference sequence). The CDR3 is CASIKAGRTGELFF. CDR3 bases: TGTGCCAGTATAAAGGCAGGGAGGACCGGGGAGCTGTTTTTT.

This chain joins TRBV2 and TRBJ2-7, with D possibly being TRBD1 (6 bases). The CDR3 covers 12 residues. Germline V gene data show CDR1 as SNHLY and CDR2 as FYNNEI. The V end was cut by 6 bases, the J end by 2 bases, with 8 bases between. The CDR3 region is CASSRGTYEQYF. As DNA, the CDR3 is TGTGCCAGCAGCAGGGGCACCTACGAGCAGTACTTC.

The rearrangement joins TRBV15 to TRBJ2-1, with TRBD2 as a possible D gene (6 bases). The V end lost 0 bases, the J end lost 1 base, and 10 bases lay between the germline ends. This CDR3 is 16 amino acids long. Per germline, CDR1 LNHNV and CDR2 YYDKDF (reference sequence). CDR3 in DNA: TGTGCCACCAGCAGAGATGGAGGGGCTTCCTACAATGAGCAGTTCTTC. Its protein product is CATSRDGGASYNEQFF. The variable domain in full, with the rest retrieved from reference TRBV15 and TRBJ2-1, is DAMVIQNPRYQVTQFGKPVTLSCSQTLNHNVMYWYQQKSSQAPKLLFHYYDKDFNNEADTPDNFQSRRPNTSFCFLDIRSPGLGDTAMYLCATSRDGGASYNEQFFGPGTRLTVL.

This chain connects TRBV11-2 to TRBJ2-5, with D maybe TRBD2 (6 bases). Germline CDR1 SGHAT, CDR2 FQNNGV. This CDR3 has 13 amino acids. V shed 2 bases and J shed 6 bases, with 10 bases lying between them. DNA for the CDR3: TGTGCCAGCAGCTTATATGGGAGGAAGACCCAGTACTTC. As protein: CASSLYGRKTQYF.

CDR3: CASESPGTSRTHSYNEQFF. CDR3 in DNA: TGTGCCAGCGAATCCCCAGGGACTAGCAGGACCCATTCCTACAATGAGCAGTTCTTC. This rearrangement joins TRBV14 to TRBJ2-1, with 9 bases fitting TRBD2. Germline V CDR1 and CDR2: SGHDN, FVKESK. The CDR3 has 19 residues. The ends lost 8 bases at V and 1 base at J; junction bases unmatched: 18.

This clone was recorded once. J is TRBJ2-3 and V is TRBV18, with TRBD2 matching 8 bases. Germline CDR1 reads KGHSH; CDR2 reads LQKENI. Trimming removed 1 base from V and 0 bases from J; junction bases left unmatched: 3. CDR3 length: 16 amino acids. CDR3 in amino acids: CASSPLAGSSTDTQYF. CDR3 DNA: TGTGCCAGCTCACCACTAGCGGGGTCTAGCACAGATACGCAGTATTTT.

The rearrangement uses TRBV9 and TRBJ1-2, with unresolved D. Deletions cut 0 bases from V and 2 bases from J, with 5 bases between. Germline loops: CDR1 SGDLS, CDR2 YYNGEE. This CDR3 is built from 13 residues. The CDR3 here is CASSVEQNYGYTF. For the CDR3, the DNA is TGTGCCAGCAGCGTAGAACAGAACTATGGCTACACCTTC.

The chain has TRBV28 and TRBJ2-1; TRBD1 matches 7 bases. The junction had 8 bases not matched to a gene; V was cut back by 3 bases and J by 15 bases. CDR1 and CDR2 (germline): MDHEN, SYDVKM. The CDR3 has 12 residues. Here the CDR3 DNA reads TGTGCCAGCAGTTTGAGGGGGCACGGTACGTTCTTC. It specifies CASSLRGHGTFF.